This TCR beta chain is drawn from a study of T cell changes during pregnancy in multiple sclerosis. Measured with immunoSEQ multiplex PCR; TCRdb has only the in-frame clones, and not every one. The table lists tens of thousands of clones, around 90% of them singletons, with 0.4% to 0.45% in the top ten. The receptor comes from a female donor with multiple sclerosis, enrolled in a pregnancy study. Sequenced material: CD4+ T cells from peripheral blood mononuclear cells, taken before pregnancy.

The CDR3 DNA reads TGTGCCAGCAGTCCTCAGGACACCTATGGCTACACCTTC. It encodes CASSPQDTYGYTF. V gene TRBV28 combines with J gene TRBJ1-2; maybe TRBD1 (5 bases). V lost 5 bases and J lost 4, with 11 bases in between. The CDR3 runs to 13 residues. Germline V gene lookup returns CDR1 MDHEN and CDR2 SYDVKM.